This T cell receptor (beta chain) originates from a study of technical replicates of blood from a handful of donors. Assay used: immunoSEQ multiplex PCR; TCRdb lists only in-frame clones, some missing. The table lists about 83,000 clones, 92% of them singletons, with about 0.27% in the top ten. After removal of 7 bases from V and 3 bases from J, the junction contained 9 bases not matched to a gene. Germline lookup yields CDR1 SQVTM and CDR2 ANQGSEA. This CDR3 has 15 amino acids. The table lists this clone with a count of one. The chain employs TRBV29-1 and TRBJ2-2, with 9 bases matching TRBD1. This receptor was identified in a human donor in good health. Sequencing was carried out using T cells isolated from PBMCs. The CDR3 loop reads CSAGQGLRDTGELFF. CDR3 coding DNA: TGCAGCGCGGGACAGGGATTGAGGGACACCGGGGAGCTGTTTTTT.